The source of this TCR beta chain is a study of cytomegalovirus exposure and HLA in healthy donors. As to this clone: The antigen is unknown.

Primers: 60 Vbeta forward and 13 Jbeta reverse. Profiled with immunoSEQ multiplex PCR; TCRdb holds only in-frame clones, not every one. In the table there are 200,000 to 250,000 clones, about 85% of which are singletons. Study-wide results and caveats: Follow-up analysis later connected one missense variant in DCLRE1C with trimming of TCR beta V- and J-genes.

The specimen sequenced was PBMCs. This sequence originates from a human donor in good health.

The CDR3 loop is CASSLSVAGQGIYEQYF. In nucleotides, the CDR3 is TGTGCCAGCAGTTTATCGGTGGCTGGACAGGGGATCTACGAGCAGTACTTC. The chain carries TRBV27 and TRBJ2-7; 9 bases are a match to TRBD1. This CDR3 is 17 amino acids long. From germline, CDR1 is MNHEY and CDR2 SMNVEV (reference sequence). V gave up 0 bases and J gave up 3 bases; unmatched junction bases: 9.